A selection of T cell receptor beta chains follows, all from one sample in a study of blood T cell repertoires in COVID-19. Profiled with immunoSEQ multiplex PCR; TCRdb holds only in-frame clones, not every one. The repertoire includes 90,000 to 120,000 clones, 88% of them detected once, and about 2.2% sits in the top ten. Sequencing used peripheral blood. These receptors were collected from a human donor in a cohort sampled during active COVID-19. CDR3s include the opening cysteine and the closing phenylalanine or tryptophan. The D gene is left open where the match is weak. Size tells how often a clone was seen (once, few, many) or the class of an expanded clone, and some rows leave it out.

D,V,J,size,CDR3,DNA
-,TRBV5-5,TRBJ2-7,-,CASSLIGLALSYEQYF,TGTGCCAGCAGCTTGATCGGGCTAGCGCTTTCCTACGAGCAGTACTTC
TRBD1,TRBV15,TRBJ1-4,-,CATSRRQGSNEKLFF,TGTGCCACCAGCAGAAGACAGGGGTCTAATGAAAAACTGTTTTTT
-,TRBV11-2,TRBJ2-5,-,CASSLGHYQETQYF,TGTGCCAGCAGCTTGGGCCACTACCAAGAGACCCAGTACTTC
-,TRBV6-5,TRBJ2-7,once,CASRPTSPYEQYF,TGTGCCAGCAGACCCACTTCCCCCTACGAGCAGTACTTC
TRBD2,TRBV27,TRBJ2-3,-,CASSLALRGGLDTQYF,TGTGCCAGCAGTTTAGCTCTGCGGGGGGGCCTGGATACGCAGTATTTT
TRBD1,TRBV10-1,TRBJ2-7,-,CARWDRGCEQYF,TGCGCCAGGTGGGACAGGGGATGCGAGCAGTACTTC
-,TRBV7-2,TRBJ2-5,-,CASSLLGGQGGETQYF,TGTGCCAGCAGCTTACTAGGAGGGCAGGGTGGAGAGACCCAGTACTTC
-,TRBV28,TRBJ2-7,-,CASIPSNTRDEQYF,TGTGCCAGCATTCCATCAAATACGAGGGACGAGCAGTACTTC
TRBD1,TRBV19,TRBJ2-1,-,CASSSWGQGNEQFF,TGTGCCAGTAGTTCCTGGGGACAGGGAAATGAGCAGTTCTTC
-,TRBV7-9,TRBJ2-3,-,CASSSPLPGTSTDTQYF,TGTGCCAGCAGCTCCCCCCTCCCGGGTACTAGCACAGATACGCAGTATTTT
-,TRBV30,TRBJ2-1,-,CAWRAQASDNEQFF,TGTGCCTGGAGGGCCCAGGCCTCCGACAATGAGCAGTTCTTC
-,TRBV2,TRBJ2-3,-,CASSEGGGSYTDTQYF,TGTGCCAGCAGTGAAGGGGGAGGTTCTTACACAGATACGCAGTATTTT
TRBD2,TRBV27,TRBJ2-5,-,CASSFRGGPQAAQYF,TGTGCCAGCAGTTTTCGCGGGGGGCCCCAGGCGGCCCAGTACTTC
-,TRBV5-1,TRBJ2-1,-,CASSLDSEYNEQFF,TGCGCCAGCAGCTTGGATAGCGAGTACAATGAGCAGTTCTTC
-,TRBV28,TRBJ1-5,once,CASSLTQVGQPQHF,TGTGCCAGCAGTTTAACACAGGTCGGTCAGCCCCAGCATTTT
-,TRBV10-1,TRBJ1-2,few,CASSGSGSYGYTF,TGCGCCAGCAGTGGCTCCGGGTCCTATGGCTACACCTTC
TRBD2,TRBV6-1,TRBJ2-1,-,CASSAIAGGSSYNEQFF,TGTGCCAGCAGTGCCATAGCGGGGGGCAGCTCCTACAATGAGCAGTTCTTC
TRBD2,TRBV19,TRBJ2-7,-,CASGTGGTSYEQYF,TGTGCCAGTGGGACGGGGGGGACCTCCTACGAGCAGTACTTC
TRBD1,TRBV7-6,TRBJ1-1,-,CASSARQGTNTEAFF,TGTGCCAGCAGCGCCAGACAGGGCACGAACACTGAAGCTTTCTTT
TRBD1,TRBV9,TRBJ2-5,-,CASSGPWGQGGQETQYF,TGTGCCAGCAGCGGACCCTGGGGACAGGGGGGACAAGAGACCCAGTACTTC
TRBD1,TRBV12-5,TRBJ2-5,-,CASGLDRGLGETQYF,TGTGCTAGTGGTTTGGACAGGGGGCTTGGGGAGACCCAGTACTTC
-,TRBV11-1,TRBJ2-4,-,CASSLVRGRGNIQYF,TGTGCCAGCAGCTTAGTGCGGGGCCGGGGAAACATTCAGTACTTC
-,TRBV4-1,TRBJ2-1,-,CASRPIAVRRYNEQFF,TGCGCCAGCAGACCTATAGCGGTTAGACGCTACAATGAGCAGTTCTTC
-,TRBV9,TRBJ1-5,-,CASSVAPGHSNQPQHF,TGTGCCAGCAGCGTAGCCCCAGGGCACAGCAATCAGCCCCAGCATTTT
-,TRBV27,TRBJ2-3,-,CASSSGQFFTDTQYF,TGTGCCAGCAGTTCCGGACAGTTTTTCACAGATACGCAGTATTTT
TRBD2,TRBV6-5,TRBJ2-7,-,CASSLLPTGGVYEQYF,TGTGCCAGCAGTTTGCTCCCTACGGGAGGGGTCTACGAGCAGTACTTC
TRBD2,TRBV6-2/TRBV6-3,TRBJ2-1,-,CASSFTVLAAHGYNEQFF,TGTGCCAGCAGCTTCACAGTACTAGCGGCCCACGGTTACAATGAGCAGTTCTTC
TRBD1,TRBV6-5,TRBJ1-2,-,CASSQQGLHGYTF,TGTGCCAGCAGTCAACAGGGGCTCCATGGCTACACCTTC
-,TRBV4-1,TRBJ1-1,-,CASSSQAGRPTGTEAFF,TGCGCCAGCAGCTCTCAGGCCGGCAGACCGACGGGGACTGAAGCTTTCTTT
-,TRBV18,TRBJ1-1,-,CASSPLPERTEAFF,TGTGCCAGCTCACCACTCCCGGAGCGCACTGAAGCTTTCTTT
TRBD1,TRBV7-3,TRBJ1-1,-,CASSLAGTGGSNTEAFF,TGTGCCAGCAGCCTAGCCGGGACAGGGGGCAGTAACACTGAAGCTTTCTTT
-,TRBV18,TRBJ2-7,-,CASSSVDIVYEQYF,TGTGCCAGCTCATCGGTGGACATAGTTTACGAGCAGTACTTC
TRBD2,TRBV19,TRBJ2-2,-,CASSPSGSYSGELFF,TGTGCCAGTAGCCCTAGCGGGAGCTATTCTGGGGAGCTGTTTTTT
TRBD1,TRBV2,TRBJ2-2,-,CASGGEGGFNTGELFF,TGTGCCAGCGGAGGAGAAGGGGGCTTTAACACCGGGGAGCTGTTTTTT
TRBD2,TRBV5-4,TRBJ2-2,-,CASSGGGATGELFF,TGTGCCAGCAGCGGGGGGGGTGCCACCGGGGAGCTGTTTTTT
TRBD2,TRBV11-2,TRBJ2-7,-,CASSVLAGDYNEQYF,TGTGCCAGCAGCGTACTAGCGGGAGATTACAACGAGCAGTACTTC
TRBD2,TRBV9,TRBJ2-5,-,CASSVGSGRADSQETQYF,TGTGCCAGCAGCGTAGGGAGCGGGAGGGCCGATTCGCAAGAGACCCAGTACTTC
-,TRBV4-1,TRBJ2-3,few,CASSQERGWTDTQYF,TGCGCCAGCAGCCAAGAAAGGGGTTGGACAGATACGCAGTATTTT
TRBD1,TRBV28,TRBJ1-3,-,CASSLDRSGNTIYF,TGTGCCAGCAGCCTGGACAGGTCGGGAAACACCATATATTTT
-,TRBV27,TRBJ2-7,-,CASKSLNSRPYEQYF,TGTGCCAGCAAGTCACTGAACAGTAGACCCTACGAGCAGTACTTC
-,TRBV18,TRBJ2-5,-,CASSPPGETTQYF,TGTGCCAGCTCACCCCCGGGAGAAACTACCCAGTACTTC
-,TRBV11-2,TRBJ2-2,-,CASSLDQIGELFF,TGTGCCAGCAGCTTAGATCAGATCGGGGAGCTGTTTTTT